This T cell receptor beta chain appears in the sequencing data of a study of T cell responses to AZD1222 COVID-19 vaccine. From germline, CDR1 is SGHTA and CDR2 FQGNSA. V was cut by 5 bases and J by 0 bases, with 13 bases left in between. The CDR3 runs to 16 residues. TCRdb's copy holds only in-frame clones and misses some; the assay was immunoSEQ multiplex PCR. The sample includes 95,000 to 150,000 clones, 70% to 90% seen only once; the top ten take roughly 8.9%. Regarding the study as a whole: The repertoires were collected only after the peak T cell response.

Note on this clone: Its target is unknown.

The J gene is TRBJ1-4, the V gene TRBV7-2, with D unclear. This sequence originates from an adult in good health. Here the sequenced sample was peripheral blood, taken on day 0 of AZD1222 vaccination. This CDR3 is CASSHPEGTTNEKLFF. DNA of the CDR3: TGTGCCAGCAGCCATCCCGAGGGAACAACTAATGAAAAACTGTTTTTT.